Below are 21 T cell receptor beta chains sequenced from a single sample in a study of PD-1 blockade in classical Hodgkin lymphoma. With no exception, relapse followed autologous stem cell transplantation in all patients, and brentuximab vedotin exposure varied. Profiling relied on immunoSEQ multiplex PCR, and the TCRdb table lists in-frame clones only, not all of them. The table lists about 110,000 clones, 80% to 90% of them singletons, with about 20% in the top ten. The sample here was peripheral blood mononuclear cells (PBMCs), taken before the second cycle of nivolumab. These receptors came from a human donor with classical Hodgkin lymphoma.

The chain employs TRBV6-5 and TRBJ1-2; maybe TRBD1 (6 bases). Trimming took 10 bases from V and 3 from J, leaving 15 bases between them. The CDR3 covers 13 residues. Germline V gives CDR1 MNHEY, CDR2 SVGAGI. CDR3 in DNA: TGTGCCACGGTGGGGGGCGCGGACTATGGCTACACCTTC. As protein: CATVGGADYGYTF.

The chain couples TRBV29-1 to TRBJ2-1; 10 bases fit TRBD2. Germline trimming cut 6 bases from V and 8 bases from J; bases unmatched to any gene: 7. Germline V gene data show CDR1 as SQVTM and CDR2 as ANQGSEA. The CDR3 has 13 residues. DNA for the CDR3: TGCAGCGTGGCTAGCGGGAGTGACGATGAGCAGTTCTTC. This gives the protein CSVASGSDDEQFF.

This chain connects TRBV10-2 to TRBJ2-1; D tentatively reads TRBD1 or TRBD2 (5 bases each). Trimming removed 0 bases from V and 9 bases from J, with 9 bases in between. The CDR3 spans 13 residues. CDR1 WSHSY and CDR2 SAAADI come from the germline V gene. The CDR3 region has the DNA TGCGCCAGCAGTGAGTCGGGGGTTGCTGAGCAGTTCTTC. This translates into CASSESGVAEQFF.

This rearrangement joins TRBV4-3 to TRBJ1-3, with D unclear. The CDR3 sequence is 19 residues long. V shed 0 bases and J shed 0 bases, with 18 bases lying between them. Germline V gene sequence: CDR1 LGHNA, CDR2 YSLEER. As DNA, the CDR3 is TGCGCCAGCAGCCAAGAGCTTTCGGCCATTGCCTTCTCTGGAAACACCATATATTTT. It encodes CASSQELSAIAFSGNTIYF.

This clone was observed a single time. V usage is TRBV6-5 and J usage is TRBJ1-4; D is perhaps TRBD1 (6 bases). The germline CDR1 and CDR2 sequences are MNHEY and SVGAGI. This CDR3 spans 16 amino acids. Trimming removed 4 bases at V and 5 bases at J, with 17 bases between. The CDR3: CASSSPSTGKNEKLFF. CDR3 sequence (DNA): TGTGCCAGCAGTTCCCCTTCCACAGGGAAGAATGAAAAACTGTTTTTT.

This chain uses TRBV19 with TRBJ1-5; D unresolved. The ends were cut back, 4 bases at V and 2 bases at J, with 18 bases in the middle. Germline loops: CDR1 LNHDA, CDR2 SQIVND (reference sequence). CDR3 length equals 17 residues. CDR3 DNA sequence: TGTGCCAGTAGTAGTTTCTTGGCAGCGCTTGGCAATCAGCCCCAGCATTTT. Translated: CASSSFLAALGNQPQHF.

The rearrangement uses TRBV6-5 and TRBJ2-7, with 11 bases matching TRBD1. The CDR3 is 15 amino acids. V was clipped by 5 bases and J by 4 bases; unmatched bases: 7. CDR1 and CDR2 (germline): MNHEY, SVGAGI. This CDR3 is CASSIRTGGNYEQYF. CDR3 DNA sequence: TGTGCCAGCAGTATCAGGACAGGGGGCAATTACGAGCAGTACTTC.

The chain links TRBV28 to TRBJ1-4, with D perhaps TRBD1 (5 bases). V was shortened by 4 bases and J by 5 bases, with 17 bases between the two germline ends. There are 16 residues in the CDR3. Germline V lookup: CDR1 MDHEN, CDR2 SYDVKM. The CDR3, as DNA: TGTGCCAGCAGTTCCGGGACGGAGGTACCGAATGAAAAACTGTTTTTT. The encoded protein is CASSSGTEVPNEKLFF.

The chain is built from TRBV5-8 and TRBJ1-1; tentative D call: TRBD1 (5 bases). CDR1 is SGHTS, CDR2 YDEGEE, per germline. CDR3 length equals 15 residues. V was shortened by 2 bases and J by 1 base, with 12 bases between the two germline ends. The DNA for the CDR3 is TGTGCCAGCAGCTTCCGGGCAGGGACGAACACTGAAGCTTTCTTT. This gives the protein CASSFRAGTNTEAFF.

The gene calls are TRBV7-9 and TRBJ2-1; 8 bases are a match to TRBD2. The germline V gene encodes CDR1 SEHNR and CDR2 FQNEAQ (reference sequence). CDR3 size: 17 residues. Trimming took 4 bases from V and 4 from J; bases not matched to a gene: 12. The CDR3 bases are TGTGCCAGCAGCTCCCTTAGCGGGACCCCTAGTTACAATGAGCAGTTCTTC. It is translated as CASSSLSGTPSYNEQFF.

The chain employs TRBV2 and TRBJ2-1; 14 bases align to TRBD2. V gave up 6 bases and J gave up 8 bases; unmatched junction bases: 6. Germline CDR1 reads SNHLY; CDR2 reads FYNNEI. There are 15 residues in the CDR3. CDR3 in amino acids: CASSRTSGRWDEQFF. The CDR3 DNA reads TGTGCCAGCAGCCGGACTAGCGGGAGGTGGGATGAGCAGTTCTTC.

This clone was seen more than once but under ten times. The germline gene is not matched at one end of the junction; a read error may be the cause. V usage is TRBV28 and J usage is TRBJ1-1; D not certain. Germline assignment: CDR1 MDHEN and CDR2 SYDVKM. This CDR3 contains 11 residues. DNA of the CDR3: TGTGCCAGCAGTTTTGTGCGGGCGTACGTCTTT. This encodes CASSFVRAYVF.

The genes are TRBV10-2 and TRBJ2-7; D ambiguous. This CDR3 region has 13 residues. The germline gives CDR1 WSHSY, CDR2 SAAADI. V gave up 2 bases and J gave up 0 bases, with 5 bases separating them. This CDR3 reads CASSEPNSYEQYF. In DNA, the CDR3 is TGCGCCAGCAGTGAGCCGAACTCCTACGAGCAGTACTTC.

The genes are TRBV18 and TRBJ1-1, with a possible D match to TRBD1 (5 bases). CDR1 is KGHSH and CDR2 is LQKENI in the germline V gene. The V gene lost 4 bases and the J gene lost 1 base, with 16 bases spanning the gap. The CDR3 loop spans 16 amino acids. In nucleotides, the CDR3 is TGTGCCAGCTCACTCTTGGAGGGACTGCCGAACACTGAAGCTTTCTTT. It codes for CASSLLEGLPNTEAFF.

In its sample, this clone was seen once. This chain uses TRBV10-3 with TRBJ1-1; weak D call: TRBD1 (5 bases). The V gene lost 0 bases and the J gene lost 0 bases, with 8 bases spanning the gap. The V gene's germline CDR1 is ENHRY and CDR2 SYGVKD. The CDR3 length is 15 residues. DNA of the CDR3: TGTGCCATCAGTGAGTCGGGACGTATGAACACTGAAGCTTTCTTT. Its translation: CAISESGRMNTEAFF.

The V and J genes are TRBV10-3 and TRBJ2-1; D gene unclear. CDR1 and CDR2 from the germline V gene are ENHRY and SYGVKD. This CDR3 spans 14 amino acids. V lost 7 bases and J lost 1, with 11 bases in between. The CDR3 DNA follows: TGTGCCATCACCGATACTCCGTCCTACAATGAGCAGTTCTTC. It translates to CAITDTPSYNEQFF.

This chain joins TRBV30 and TRBJ2-1, with 7 bases lining up with TRBD2. This CDR3 has 16 residues. V was pared by 4 bases and J by 3 bases, with 12 bases of the junction left unmatched. Per germline, CDR1 GTSNPN and CDR2 SVGIG (reference sequence). The CDR3 nucleotides are TGTGCCTGGATCAATATACTGGCGGGGGACTACAATGAGCAGTTCTTC. It codes for CAWINILAGDYNEQFF.

The chain links TRBV6-1 to TRBJ2-3; the match to TRBD1 covers 7 bases. The ends lost 1 base at V and 0 bases at J; junction bases unmatched: 13. The length of the CDR3 is 19 residues. Germline V gives CDR1 MNHNS, CDR2 SASEGT. DNA for the CDR3: TGTGCCAGCAGTGAAGACAGGGGCCCGGATCGGGGAAGCACAGATACGCAGTATTTT. This gives the protein CASSEDRGPDRGSTDTQYF.

This clone was counted a single time. The V call is TRBV6-5, the J call TRBJ2-1; 12 bases line up with TRBD2. V lost 5 bases, J lost 8 bases, and 7 bases stayed unmatched. The CDR3 has 15 residues. Looked up from germline, CDR1 is MNHEY and CDR2 is SVGAGI. As DNA, the CDR3 is TGTGCCAGCAGTGTATCCGGGACTAGCGGGTATGAGCAGTTCTTC. Translation: CASSVSGTSGYEQFF.

This chain uses TRBV7-2 with TRBJ2-5, with a possible D match to TRBD2 (6 bases). Germline loops: CDR1 SGHTA, CDR2 FQGNSA. The V and J ends lost 1 base and 1 base respectively, with 10 bases between them. This CDR3 comprises 15 residues. The CDR3 here is CASSLGGLIQETQYF. The CDR3 DNA reads as TGTGCCAGCAGCTTAGGGGGACTGATCCAAGAGACCCAGTACTTC.

CDR3 residues: CASSYLQGRNTGELFF. The CDR3 coding sequence is TGTGCCAGCAGTTACCTACAGGGGCGAAACACCGGGGAGCTGTTTTTT. The V and J genes are TRBV6-5 and TRBJ2-2, with 7 bases aligning to TRBD1. CDR1 and CDR2 (germline): MNHEY, SVGAGI. V shed 2 bases, J shed 2 bases, and the junction held 5 bases outside the gene matches. CDR3 length: 16 amino acids.